The 32 T cell receptor beta chains given below trace back to one sample, sequenced in a study of patients and donors after allogeneic stem cell transplantation. From the RT-PCR reads, TCRdb called clonotypes with MiXCR, one entry per CDR3 protein. The sample includes tens of thousands of distinct CDR3 sequences, about a quarter seen only once; the top ten take 26%. The sequenced sample consisted of blood, either unsorted or a sorted T cell fraction (not recorded which). Receptors originate from a human donor who was either an allogeneic HSCT recipient or a stem cell or donor lymphocyte infusion donor (not recorded which). It is not recorded whose cells these are; they may come from a transplant donor.

This clonotype appeared a few times. The rearrangement joins TRBV20-1 to TRBJ1-2; D possibly corresponds to TRBD1 (5 bases). The CDR3 runs to 12 residues. Germline CDR1 is DFQATT and CDR2 is SNEGSKA (reference sequence). Trimming stripped 6 bases from V and 8 bases from J, with 16 bases between. The DNA for the CDR3 is TGCAGTGCCCCTATTTGGGGCAGGGGCTACACCTTC. Translating gives CSAPIWGRGYTF.

J is TRBJ2-3 and V is TRBV20-1; D gene unclear. The CDR3 contains 12 residues. V was pared by 7 bases and J by 3 bases, with 11 bases between. Germline CDR1 and CDR2: DFQATT and SNEGSKA (reference sequence). CDR3 DNA sequence: TGCAGTGTAACGGTAGGGACAGATACGCAGTATTTT. Translated: CSVTVGTDTQYF.

This clonotype was detected only a few times. V and J are TRBV9 and TRBJ1-1; 9 bases are a match to TRBD1. J was trimmed by 2 bases and V by 3 bases; bases with no gene match: 2. The CDR3 sequence is 14 residues long. The germline gives CDR1 SGDLS, CDR2 YYNGEE. The DNA for the CDR3 is TGTGCCAGCAGCGGGGGACAGGGAAACACTGAAGCTTTCTTT. Its protein product is CASSGGQGNTEAFF.

V gene TRBV9 combines with J gene TRBJ2-2; D gene uncertain. Trimming stripped 1 base from V and 3 bases from J, with 10 bases between. The CDR3 is 15 amino acids. Germline-derived CDR1 and CDR2 are SGDLS and YYNGEE. In nucleotides, the CDR3 is TGTGCCAGCAGCGTACTCTACACCCACACCGGGGAGCTGTTTTTT. This codes for CASSVLYTHTGELFF.

The table lists this clonotype with a few counts. The chain is built from TRBV3-1 and TRBJ2-1; D is unclear. CDR1 LGHDT and CDR2 YNNKEL come from the germline V gene (reference sequence). There are 16 residues in the CDR3. Between the trimmed V and J ends, which lost 0 bases and 6 bases, there was a span of 15 bases. For the CDR3, the DNA is TGTGCCAGCAGCCAAGATCTAAACCTCTCGGGCAATGAGCAGTTCTTC. It codes for CASSQDLNLSGNEQFF.

CDR3 region: CASSLTGGGGNEKLFF. CDR3 DNA: TGTGCCAGCAGTTTAACCGGGGGCGGCGGTAATGAAAAACTGTTTTTT. The rearrangement joins TRBV12-3 or TRBV12-4 to TRBJ1-4, with D perhaps matching TRBD1 (6 bases). The CDR3 loop spans 16 amino acids. V was cut by 2 bases and J by 4 bases, with 14 bases left in between.

The rearrangement uses TRBV5-1 and TRBJ1-4; tentatively, D is TRBD1 (6 bases). Trimming removed 2 bases at V and 4 bases at J, with 9 bases between. The CDR3 runs to 14 residues. Germline assignment: CDR1 SGHRS and CDR2 YFSETQ. The CDR3 DNA follows: TGCGCCAGCAGCTTTACAGGGTTTAATGAAAAACTGTTTTTT. Translation gives CASSFTGFNEKLFF.

The sample holds a few counts of this clonotype. The chain recombines TRBV10-3 with TRBJ1-3, with 7 bases identical to TRBD1. The germline V gene has CDR1 ENHRY and CDR2 SYGVKD. V shed 5 bases and J 9 bases; nucleotides not matched to a gene: 7. The CDR3 is made up of 13 amino acids. The CDR3 loop is CAISSGQDPTIYF. The CDR3 nucleotides are TGTGCCATCAGTAGCGGACAGGACCCCACCATATATTTT.

This chain uses TRBV11-2 with TRBJ1-3; tentative D call: TRBD1 (5 bases). Trimming removed 5 bases from V and 4 bases from J, with 18 bases in between. Germline CDR1 is SGHAT and CDR2 is FQNNGV. The length of the CDR3 is 16 residues. CDR3 amino acids: CASSQQRGSKGNTIYF. For the CDR3, the DNA is TGTGCCAGCAGCCAACAGAGGGGCTCAAAAGGAAACACCATATATTTT.

V usage is TRBV5-1 and J usage is TRBJ2-1, with 11 positions matching TRBD2. V was pared by 7 bases and J by 6 bases, with 6 bases of the junction left unmatched. The CDR3 has 14 amino acids. Germline V lookup: CDR1 SGHRS, CDR2 YFSETQ. In DNA form, the CDR3 reads TGCGCCAGCGGGGGACTAGCGGAGTCCAATGAGCAGTTCTTC. As protein: CASGGLAESNEQFF.

This sequence joins TRBV11-3 and TRBJ2-1, with 10 bases fitting TRBD2. This CDR3 spans 15 amino acids. Per germline, CDR1 SGHNT and CDR2 YENEEA. With 5 bases clipped from V and 8 bases from J, the junction kept 9 bases outside the gene matches. CDR3 sequence: CASSGTSGVGDEQFF. The DNA of the CDR3 is TGTGCCAGCAGCGGTACTAGCGGGGTTGGCGATGAGCAGTTCTTC.

In this sample, this clonotype turned up many times. The V gene is TRBV2, the J gene TRBJ2-3, with TRBD2 as a possible D gene (5 bases). CDR1 is SNHLY, CDR2 FYNNEI, per germline. This CDR3 comprises 14 residues. The V end was cut by 7 bases, the J end by 0 bases, with 11 bases between. The CDR3 protein is CASTPRTSTDTQYF. The CDR3 DNA reads as TGTGCCAGCACCCCGCGGACTAGCACAGATACGCAGTATTTT.

This chain links TRBV5-1 with TRBJ1-2, with TRBD1 identical over 7 bases. In germline, CDR1 is SGHRS, CDR2 YFSETQ. The CDR3 sequence is 15 residues long. Losses at the gene ends were 4 bases for V and 4 bases for J; bases not matched to a gene: 10. The CDR3 nucleotides read TGCGCCAGCAGCACCAGGACAGGAACCATCTATGGCTACACCTTC. Translating it yields CASSTRTGTIYGYTF.

This clonotype appeared a few times. V and J are TRBV4-2 and TRBJ2-1, with D tentatively TRBD2 (6 bases). CDR3 length: 17 residues. V was shortened by 3 bases and J by 0 bases, with 15 bases between the two germline ends. Germline CDR1 is LGHNA and CDR2 is YNFKEQ. The CDR3 loop is CASSHNPGGSSYNEQFF. The CDR3 DNA reads as TGTGCCAGCAGCCATAACCCCGGAGGGAGCTCCTACAATGAGCAGTTCTTC.

The rearrangement uses TRBV15 and TRBJ2-3, with 12 bases matching TRBD1. This CDR3 comprises 17 residues. Germline lookup yields CDR1 LNHNV and CDR2 YYDKDF (reference sequence). J gave up 2 bases and V 0 bases, and 3 bases lay outside the gene matches. The CDR3 sequence is CATSREGQGAITDTQYF. CDR3 DNA sequence: TGTGCCACCAGCAGAGAGGGACAGGGGGCGATCACAGATACGCAGTATTTT. Combining the CDR3 with reference TRBV15 and TRBJ2-3 gives the whole variable domain DAMVIQNPRYQVTQFGKPVTLSCSQTLNHNVMYWYQQKSSQAPKLLFHYYDKDFNNEADTPDNFQSRRPNTSFCFLDIRSPGLGDTAMYLCATSREGQGAITDTQYFGPGTRLTVL.

This clonotype has more than one count but fewer than ten. CDR3 residues: CASSPIIDTQYF. The CDR3 DNA is TGTGCCAGCAGCCCCATTATAGATACGCAGTATTTT. The rearrangement joins TRBV11-2 to TRBJ2-3; D not resolved. The CDR3 is 12 residues long. The germline gives CDR1 SGHAT, CDR2 FQNNGV. Trimming removed 5 bases at V and 5 bases at J, with 8 bases between.

The CDR3 bases are TGTGCCAGCAGTTATTCGGTGGACTCTGGAAACACCATATATTTT. Protein sequence: CASSYSVDSGNTIYF. The chain joins TRBV6-5 to TRBJ1-3; D is ambiguous. This CDR3 is 15 amino acids long. In germline, CDR1 is MNHEY, CDR2 SVGAGI. Trimming removed 3 bases at V and 0 bases at J, with 9 bases between.

The rearrangement uses TRBV6-5 and TRBJ1-1; D is perhaps TRBD1 (6 bases). V was trimmed by 0 bases and J by 2 bases, leaving 16 bases between them. This CDR3 has 17 amino acids. CDR1 is MNHEY and CDR2 is SVGAGI in the germline V gene. CDR3 sequence (DNA): TGTGCCAGCAGTTACTCTTATCCACAGGGTTTCAACACTGAAGCTTTCTTT. Its protein product is CASSYSYPQGFNTEAFF.

This clonotype was recorded a few times. The chain uses TRBV5-1 and TRBJ2-3; 11 bases match TRBD1. The CDR3 consists of 16 residues. Germline CDR1 is SGHRS and CDR2 is YFSETQ. V lost 4 bases and J lost 3; bases outside the gene matches: 7. CDR3 DNA sequence: TGCGCCAGCAGCCCGGACAGGGGGCGCGGGACAGATACGCAGTATTTT. Translated: CASSPDRGRGTDTQYF.

The chain joins TRBV19 to TRBJ1-1; 7 nucleotides align to TRBD1. Germline V gene lookup returns CDR1 LNHDA and CDR2 SQIVND (reference sequence). The CDR3 consists of 14 residues. The J segment lost 0 bases and the V segment lost 10 bases, leaving 8 bases of the junction unmatched. CDR3 in amino acids: CATQPGQLNTEAFF. In DNA, the CDR3 is TGTGCCACTCAACCGGGACAGTTGAACACTGAAGCTTTCTTT.

The chain links TRBV5-6 to TRBJ2-7, with a weak D call TRBD2 (5 bases). Germline CDR1 is SGHDT and CDR2 is YYEEEE. The CDR3 spans 15 residues. V lost 4 bases and J lost 5, with 19 bases in between. CDR3 in amino acids: CASSPMEVFGNEQYF. CDR3 in DNA: TGTGCCAGCAGCCCCATGGAGGTTTTTGGGAACGAGCAGTACTTC.

This clonotype has only a few counts. This chain joins TRBV5-1 and TRBJ2-7; no clear D gene. CDR1 is SGHRS and CDR2 is YFSETQ in the germline V gene. Trimming stripped 0 bases from V and 1 base from J, with 11 bases between. The CDR3 consists of 15 residues. CDR3 DNA sequence: TGCGCCAGCAGCTTGGTAAGGGCGGCATCCTACGAGCAGTACTTC. The encoded protein is CASSLVRAASYEQYF.

This chain links TRBV24-1 with TRBJ2-3; TRBD2 aligns across 12 bases. The CDR3 spans 16 residues. Losses at the gene ends were 4 bases for V and 5 bases for J; bases not matched to a gene: 6. The germline gives CDR1 KGHDR, CDR2 SFDVKD. The DNA of the CDR3 is TGTGCCACCAGTGAACCGGGACTAGCGGGCCAAGATACGCAGTATTTT. Translating gives CATSEPGLAGQDTQYF.

The J gene is TRBJ2-5, the V gene TRBV9; tentatively, D is TRBD1 or TRBD2 (5 bases each). Germline CDR1 is SGDLS and CDR2 is YYNGEE. CDR3 length: 12 residues. Trimming pared 3 bases from V and 5 bases from J, leaving 8 bases between. CDR3 DNA sequence: TGTGCCAGCAGCGATTGGGGGGAGACCCAGTACTTC. It translates to CASSDWGETQYF.

This clonotype occurred many times. V is TRBV4-1 and J is TRBJ1-5; no firm D call. Trimming cost V 6 bases and J 0 bases, with 12 bases left between them. The CDR3 is 15 amino acids. Germline CDR1 is MGHRA and CDR2 is YSYEKL. The CDR3: CASSKVILSNQPQHF. DNA for the CDR3: TGCGCCAGCAGTAAAGTCATCCTTAGCAATCAGCCCCAGCATTTT.

This rearrangement joins TRBV7-2 to TRBJ2-3; maybe TRBD2 (6 bases). Trimming pared 8 bases from V and 6 bases from J, leaving 21 bases between. The CDR3 consists of 15 residues. Germline CDR1 reads SGHTA; CDR2 reads FQGNSA. CDR3 bases: TGTGCCAGCCTCCCGGAGGGCTTCCCGAGTGATACGCAGTATTTT. It encodes CASLPEGFPSDTQYF.

DNA of the CDR3: TGCAGCGTTGTGAGGAGTATAGCGGGGACCTACAATGAGCAGTTCTTC. It translates to CSVVRSIAGTYNEQFF. The chain recombines TRBV29-1 with TRBJ2-1, with TRBD2 matching 8 bases. This CDR3 spans 16 amino acids. With V trimmed by 4 bases and J by 2 bases, 10 bases remained unmatched. Germline CDR1 reads SQVTM; CDR2 reads ANQGSEA.

The sample holds many counts of this clonotype. This sequence joins TRBV29-1 and TRBJ2-1; D gene ambiguous. The ends were cut back, 4 bases at V and 0 bases at J, with 16 bases in the middle. Germline V gives CDR1 SQVTM, CDR2 ANQGSEA. The CDR3 covers 16 residues. CDR3 sequence (DNA): TGCAGCGTTGTTATGGCTGTACCAAGCTCCTACAATGAGCAGTTCTTC. Encoded protein: CSVVMAVPSSYNEQFF.

The chain links TRBV5-1 to TRBJ1-2; TRBD1 matches 8 bases. The CDR3 length is 14 residues. J gave up 2 bases and V 4 bases, and 4 bases lay outside the gene matches. Germline V gene lookup returns CDR1 SGHRS and CDR2 YFSETQ. CDR3 coding DNA: TGCGCCAGCAGCCCACGACAGGGGAACTATGGCTACACCTTC. Its protein is CASSPRQGNYGYTF.

This clonotype showed up just a few times. This chain connects TRBV11-2 to TRBJ2-1; TRBD1 is a possible D gene (5 bases). Germline V gene data show CDR1 as SGHAT and CDR2 as FQNNGV. Trimming left V 0 bases short and J 9 bases short, with 12 bases between. The CDR3 is 14 amino acids. Written as DNA, the CDR3 is TGTGCCAGCAGCTTAGATTTACAAGGGGTTGAGCAGTTCTTC. Translation gives CASSLDLQGVEQFF. The full variable domain, in which reference TRBV11-2 and TRBJ2-1 provide the parts outside the CDR3, is EAGVAQSPRYKIIEKRQSVAFWCNPISGHATLYWYQQILGQGPKLLIQFQNNGVVDDSQLPKDRFSAERLKGVDSTLKIQPAKLEDSAVYLCASSLDLQGVEQFFGPGTRLTVL.

The chain employs TRBV2 and TRBJ1-1, with 7 positions matching TRBD1. Germline V gene data show CDR1 as SNHLY and CDR2 as FYNNEI. V lost 2 bases and J lost 5; bases outside the gene matches: 11. This CDR3 comprises 16 residues. The CDR3 DNA is TGTGCCAGCAGTGAATCGGGAGGCAGGGGGTGGACTGAAGCTTTCTTT. Protein: CASSESGGRGWTEAFF.

A few counts support this clonotype. The chain is built from TRBV5-1 and TRBJ1-1, with 9 bases matching TRBD1. This CDR3 comprises 14 residues. V lost 3 bases and J lost 3; bases outside the gene matches: 3. Germline values: CDR1 SGHRS, CDR2 YFSETQ. The CDR3: CASSYDRGYTEAFF. The CDR3 bases are TGCGCCAGCAGCTACGACAGGGGGTACACTGAAGCTTTCTTT.